This entry concerns a single T cell receptor beta chain. This CDR3 contains 13 residues. CDR1 is LNHDA, CDR2 SQIVND, per germline (reference sequence). With 1 base removed from V and 1 base from J, the gap between germline ends came to 5 bases. Original processing methods: The assay estimated nucleated cells by amplifying reference gene primers. Profiled with immunoSEQ multiplex PCR; TCRdb holds only in-frame clones, not every one. Clone size and the V and J calls come from that table; the DNA yielded D and trimming. The sample has about 200,000 clones, around nine tenths seen once. These data belong to a study of blood T cell repertoires in COVID-19. Seattle-derived patients entered the study during active infection and were followed longitudinally.

V gene TRBV19 combines with J gene TRBJ2-7; no firm D call. This TCR derives from a man in his fifties or sixties with COVID-19, enrolled during active disease. Material: peripheral blood. The CDR3 loop reads CASSIGQSYEQYF. As DNA, the CDR3 is TGTGCCAGTAGTATAGGGCAATCCTACGAGCAGTACTTC. The whole variable domain, remainder taken from reference TRBV19 and TRBJ2-7, is DGGITQSPKYLFRKEGQNVTLSCEQNLNHDAMYWYRQDPGQGLRLIYYSQIVNDFQKGDIAEGYSVSREKKESFPLTVTSAQKNPTAFYLCASSIGQSYEQYFGPGTRLTVT.